This T cell receptor (beta chain) was observed in a study of beta chain features in type 1 diabetes. This clone has more than one count but fewer than ten. cDNA synthesis used the whole RNA isolate, giving expressed TCRB sequences. Clones were read by immunoSEQ multiplex PCR, and TCRdb kept only the in-frame ones, dropping some. The data contain about 140,000 clones, approximately 10% of them singletons. Sort purity for all populations was recorded as exceeding 98%. Sample: central memory CD4+ T cells from blood. The TCR sequence derives from a middle-aged woman in good health.

CDR3 residues: CASSASFGGNTEAFF. The CDR3 bases are TGTGCCAGCAGTGCGTCGTTTGGCGGTAACACTGAAGCTTTCTTT. V is TRBV6-5 and J is TRBJ1-1, with D unclear. V was clipped by 5 bases and J by 2 bases, with 15 bases between them. CDR1 is MNHEY and CDR2 is SVGAGI in the germline V gene. This CDR3 contains 15 residues.